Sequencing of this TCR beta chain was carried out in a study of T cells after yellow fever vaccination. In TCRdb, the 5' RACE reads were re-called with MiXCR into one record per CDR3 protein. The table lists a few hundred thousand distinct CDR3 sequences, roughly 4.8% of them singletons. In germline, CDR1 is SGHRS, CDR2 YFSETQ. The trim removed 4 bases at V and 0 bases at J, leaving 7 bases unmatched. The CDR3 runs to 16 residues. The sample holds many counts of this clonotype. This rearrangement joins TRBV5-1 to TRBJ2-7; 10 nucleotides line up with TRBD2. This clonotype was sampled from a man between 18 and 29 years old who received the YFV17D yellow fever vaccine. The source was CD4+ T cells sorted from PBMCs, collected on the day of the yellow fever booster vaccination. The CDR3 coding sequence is TGCGCCAGCAGCGGTAGCGGGGGGTTGAGCTCCTACGAGCAGTACTTC. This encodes CASSGSGGLSSYEQYF.